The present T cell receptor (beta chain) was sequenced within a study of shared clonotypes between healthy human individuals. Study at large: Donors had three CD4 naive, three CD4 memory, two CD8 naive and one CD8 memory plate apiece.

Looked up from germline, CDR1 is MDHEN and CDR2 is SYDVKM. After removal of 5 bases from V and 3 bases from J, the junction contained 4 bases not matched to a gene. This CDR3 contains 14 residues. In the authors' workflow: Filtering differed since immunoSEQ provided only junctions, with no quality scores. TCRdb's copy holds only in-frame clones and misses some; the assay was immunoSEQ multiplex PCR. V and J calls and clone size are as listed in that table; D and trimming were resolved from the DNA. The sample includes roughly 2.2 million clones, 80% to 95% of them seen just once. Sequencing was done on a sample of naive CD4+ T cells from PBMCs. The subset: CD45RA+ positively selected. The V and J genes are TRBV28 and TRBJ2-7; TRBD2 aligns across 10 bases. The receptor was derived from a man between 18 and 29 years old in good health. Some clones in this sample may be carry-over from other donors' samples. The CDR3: CASSLRTSGYEQYF. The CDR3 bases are TGTGCCAGCAGTCTCAGGACTAGCGGCTACGAGCAGTACTTC.